This TCR beta chain is drawn from a study of T cells after yellow fever vaccination. Study-wide results and caveats: The CD4 compartment and the CD8 compartment contained a small share of clonotypes in common.

From germline, CDR1 is MNHEY and CDR2 SMNVEV (reference sequence). This CDR3 is built from 14 residues. V lost 4 bases to trimming and J lost 10 bases, with 17 bases between them. Generation of TCR cDNA used 5'RACE template switching (which added a universal primer site and UMIs). Each CDR3 protein is one row after TCRdb ran MiXCR on the 5' RACE reads. Seen here are more than 90,000 distinct CDR3 sequences, about 6.8% observed once, and the top ten hold 2.7%. This clonotype was observed at least ten times. Its matching antigen is unknown. The specimen was CD4+ T cells sorted from PBMCs, collected about 41 days after the first yellow fever vaccination. This sequence originates from a man between 18 and 29 years old who received the YFV17D yellow fever vaccine. The rearrangement uses TRBV27 and TRBJ2-1; unclear D gene. The CDR3 loop is CASSSDRASGEQFF. In DNA form, the CDR3 reads TGTGCCAGCAGTTCCGATCGGGCCTCCGGGGAGCAGTTCTTC.